This T cell receptor beta chain came from a study of tumor-infiltrating lymphocytes in primary liver carcinoma. Study details: The study included patients who were men and women aged 30 to 69 years. Lesions, classed as T1-T3 N0M0, spanned roughly 4.2 to 10 cm across.

Unsorted whole blood supplied the blood RNA, and germline DNA was isolated too. Notes on this clonotype: Its antigen is as yet unknown.

Constant-region priming of approximately 500 ng total RNA yielded TCR beta cDNA. Three rounds of nested multiplex PCR with slightly modified ARM-PCR produced TCR beta libraries. Primers for the first two PCR rounds were TRBV1-TRBV30 forward primers and a C-beta reverse primer (approximately 9 cycles per round). TCRdb fed the multiplex PCR reads into MiXCR, producing one record per CDR3 protein. Found here are more than 150,000 distinct CDR3 sequences, 50% to 75% of them singletons; the top ten hold 65% to 80%. Notes on the study in general: Overlap in tumor-adjacent and tumor-blood pairs fell below that of tumor region pairs. It was in tumors, not blood, that the top-250-clone fraction was significantly higher (p = 0.039).

Trimming took 5 bases from V and 4 from J; bases not matched to a gene: 6. Germline values: CDR1 SEHNR, CDR2 FQNEAQ (reference sequence). This CDR3 has 14 residues. The specimen sequenced was peripheral blood. The sequence derives from a man aged 35-49 years with primary liver carcinoma and hepatitis B virus infection. V gene TRBV7-9 combines with J gene TRBJ2-7; 9 bases align to TRBD1. The CDR3 sequence: CASSPGTGQYEQYF. In DNA form, the CDR3 reads TGTGCCAGCAGCCCCGGGACAGGGCAATACGAGCAGTACTTC.